This T cell receptor (beta chain) derives from a study of blood T cell repertoires in COVID-19. Study background: Whether acute or convalescent, the COVID-19 samples came from the United States, Italy and Spain. The cDNA or gDNA used as material had been derived from T cells, B-cell-depleted T cells, or PBMCs.

Original handling: Amplification with reference gene primers provided the estimates of nucleated cell counts. Generated by immunoSEQ multiplex PCR, the TCRdb table keeps only in-frame clones and is missing some. Clone size and V and J calls were adopted from that table, with D and trimming inferred from the DNA. The repertoire includes about 120,000 clones, about 80% of them detected once, and around a third sits in the top ten. The CDR3 sequence is 15 residues long. The V segment lost 9 bases and the J segment 0 bases; nucleotides outside the gene matches: 6. Germline CDR1 is KGHDR and CDR2 is SFDVKD.

This receptor was obtained from a man aged 35 to 55 with active or convalescent COVID-19. The sequenced sample consisted of peripheral blood. The chain has TRBV24-1 and TRBJ2-3, with TRBD2 matching 9 bases. The CDR3 loop reads CATATTSGSTDTQYF. The CDR3 bases are TGTGCCACCGCCACGACTAGCGGAAGCACAGATACGCAGTATTTT.